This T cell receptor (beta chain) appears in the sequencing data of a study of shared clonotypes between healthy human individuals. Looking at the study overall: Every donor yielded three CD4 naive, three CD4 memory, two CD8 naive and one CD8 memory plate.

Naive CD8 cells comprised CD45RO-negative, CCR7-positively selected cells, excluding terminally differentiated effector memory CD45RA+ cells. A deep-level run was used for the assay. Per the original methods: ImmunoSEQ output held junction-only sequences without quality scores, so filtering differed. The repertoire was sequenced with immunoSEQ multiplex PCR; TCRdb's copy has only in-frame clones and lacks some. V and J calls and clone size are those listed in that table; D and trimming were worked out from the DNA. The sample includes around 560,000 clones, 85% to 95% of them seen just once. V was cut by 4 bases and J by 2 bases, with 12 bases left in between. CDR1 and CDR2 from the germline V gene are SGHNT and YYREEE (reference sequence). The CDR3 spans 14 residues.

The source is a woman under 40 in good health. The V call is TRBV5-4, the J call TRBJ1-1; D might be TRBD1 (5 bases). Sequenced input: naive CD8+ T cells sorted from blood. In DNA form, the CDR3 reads TGTGCCAGCAGCCTTTATGGGGGTAACACTGAAGCTTTCTTT. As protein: CASSLYGGNTEAFF.